This T cell receptor (beta chain) derives from a study of a mutant IDH1 vaccine in newly diagnosed glioma. Whole-study findings and limits: Vaccination elicited immune responses in approximately 92% of patients.

Concerning this clone itself: Its cognate antigen is unknown.

Profiled with immunoSEQ multiplex PCR; TCRdb holds only in-frame clones, not every one. The table records about 56,000 clones, 90% of them present only once. Documented time point: week 5, during vaccination. Vaccinated patients received 300 ug of mutant IDH1 20-mer peptide per dose, with topical imiquimod. Trimming removed 4 bases from V and 2 bases from J, with 12 bases in between. This CDR3 comprises 15 residues. The germline gives CDR1 MGHRA, CDR2 YSYEKL. The receptor comes from a woman in her thirties or forties with glioma. V and J are TRBV4-1 and TRBJ1-5; no firm D call. The sequences come from PBMCs, collected from a glioma patient whose treatment included an IDH1 peptide vaccine. The CDR3: CASSRTGVRNQPQHF. The CDR3 coding sequence is TGCGCCAGCAGCCGCACCGGGGTCCGCAATCAGCCCCAGCATTTT.